Here is one T cell receptor beta chain with its context. Deletions cut 10 bases from V and 2 bases from J, with 15 bases between. CDR1 and CDR2 (germline): WSHSY, SAAADI. There are 13 residues in the CDR3. This record belongs to a study of blood T cell repertoires in COVID-19. At the level of the study: Researchers got acute and convalescent COVID-19 samples from the United States, Italy and Spain. PBMCs, B-cell-depleted T cells, or T cells provided the cDNA or gDNA that made up the material.

In the original workflow: Reference gene primer amplification in the assay estimated nucleated cell counts. The method was immunoSEQ multiplex PCR; TCRdb's version includes in-frame clones alone and lacks a portion of them. V, J and clone size are taken as reported in that table, and D and trimming were inferred from the DNA itself. Among around 200,000 clones listed, roughly 84% were seen once. This chain uses TRBV10-2 with TRBJ2-7, with D possibly matching TRBD1 (6 bases). The receptor was derived from an elderly woman with acute or convalescent COVID-19. Sequencing was performed on peripheral blood. The CDR3 sequence is CATHRDTPYEQYF. The DNA for the CDR3 is TGCGCCACCCACCGGGACACTCCCTACGAGCAGTACTTC.